A single sample gave rise to the 9 T cell receptor beta chains below, sequenced in a study of human versus mouse CDR3 diversity and MHC coevolution. Profiling relied on immunoSEQ multiplex PCR, and the TCRdb table lists in-frame clones only, not all of them. Of tens of thousands of clones listed, around 94% are singletons. Sequenced: naive CD4+ T cells from blood. Noted subset: CD45RO-negative CD62L-positive naive CD4 T cells. The receptor source for this set is a person in their 60s in good health.

The CDR3 region has the DNA TGTGCCAGTAGCCGCACCGCCGACGGGGGAACCGCTTTCTTT. Protein product: CASSRTADGGTAFF. This rearrangement joins TRBV19 to TRBJ1-1; D possibly corresponds to TRBD1 (5 bases). The germline gives CDR1 LNHDA, CDR2 SQIVND (reference sequence). V was shortened by 6 bases and J by 11 bases, with 22 bases between the two germline ends. The CDR3 spans 14 residues.

The J gene is TRBJ2-2, the V gene TRBV7-8; 8 bases match TRBD2. Germline V lookup: CDR1 SGHVS, CDR2 FQNEAQ. The length of the CDR3 is 18 residues. Losses at the gene ends were 1 base for V and 5 bases for J; bases not matched to a gene: 12. CDR3 coding DNA: TGTGCCAGCAGCTTAGACGGGAGGGGGGGTGCAGGGACCGGGGAGCTGTTTTTT. It yields the protein CASSLDGRGGAGTGELFF.

The chain combines TRBV11-2 with TRBJ1-2, with 7 bases aligning to TRBD1. Germline assignment: CDR1 SGHAT and CDR2 FQNNGV. V trimming: 5 bases; J trimming: 4 bases; junction bases outside the gene matches: 4. This CDR3 region has 13 residues. The CDR3 loop is CASSAPGGYGYTF. CDR3 nucleotide sequence: TGTGCCAGCAGCGCCCCAGGGGGCTATGGCTACACCTTC.

The chain carries TRBV5-8 and TRBJ2-1, with D possibly being TRBD2 (5 bases). There are 15 residues in the CDR3. The germline CDR1 and CDR2 sequences are SGHTS and YDEGEE. V lost 0 bases to trimming and J lost 8 bases, with 15 bases between them. CDR3 nucleotide sequence: TGTGCCAGCAGCTTGGGGGGAGCGGTCGTGGATGAGCAGTTCTTC. It yields the protein CASSLGGAVVDEQFF.

The chain combines TRBV7-9 with TRBJ2-7, with 11 bases lining up with TRBD2. Germline assignment: CDR1 SEHNR and CDR2 FQNEAQ (reference sequence). After removal of 7 bases from V and 1 base from J, the junction contained 9 bases not matched to a gene. The CDR3 loop spans 16 amino acids. CDR3 in amino acids: CASTPGLAGGSYEQYF. The DNA for the CDR3 is TGTGCCAGCACCCCCGGGCTAGCGGGAGGTTCCTACGAGCAGTACTTC.

J is TRBJ1-6 and V is TRBV30; unclear D gene. Trimming removed 3 bases at V and 0 bases at J, with 12 bases between. Germline CDR1 GTSNPN, CDR2 SVGIG (reference sequence). The CDR3 has 16 amino acids. The CDR3: CAWSPSGSSYNSPLHF. DNA of the CDR3: TGTGCCTGGAGCCCCTCGGGGAGCTCCTATAATTCACCCCTCCACTTT.

For this clone: The sample holds other DNA sequences that translate to the same CDR3. This rearrangement joins TRBV19 to TRBJ2-7; weak D call: TRBD1 (6 bases). V was trimmed by 6 bases and J by 0 bases, leaving 12 bases between them. Per the germline V gene, CDR1 is LNHDA and CDR2 is SQIVND (reference sequence). The CDR3 loop spans 14 amino acids. This CDR3 is CASRDSASSYEQYF. In DNA, the CDR3 is TGTGCCAGTAGGGACAGTGCGAGCTCCTACGAGCAGTACTTC.

In its sample, this clone was seen once. The chain uses TRBV6-1 and TRBJ2-1; 12 bases map to TRBD2. The CDR3 is made up of 20 amino acids. V gave up 4 bases and J gave up 3 bases; unmatched junction bases: 16. CDR1 MNHNS and CDR2 SASEGT come from the germline V gene. The CDR3 loop reads CASSAKGLAGTVVIYNEQFF. CDR3 in DNA: TGTGCCAGCAGTGCAAAGGGACTAGCGGGCACCGTAGTAATCTACAATGAGCAGTTCTTC.

The gene calls are TRBV19 and TRBJ2-7; perhaps TRBD2 as D (5 bases). Germline lookup yields CDR1 LNHDA and CDR2 SQIVND (reference sequence). The CDR3 consists of 13 residues. Trimming stripped 8 bases from V and 5 bases from J, with 16 bases between. CDR3 bases: TGTGCCAGTGGACTGGGATGGTCCCACGAGCAGTACTTC. This encodes CASGLGWSHEQYF.